This T cell receptor (beta chain) was sequenced for a study of blood T cell repertoires in COVID-19. Turning to the study itself: Material from acute and convalescent COVID-19 was sourced from the United States, Italy and Spain.

This clone came up once. Clones were sequenced by immunoSEQ multiplex PCR, and TCRdb holds only the in-frame ones, with some missing. The table has 150,000 to 250,000 clones, 87% seen once. The V and J ends lost 8 bases and 6 bases, in that order; junction bases with no gene match: 7. CDR1 is LGHNA and CDR2 is YSLEER in the germline V gene. The CDR3 length is 13 residues. Cohort placement rested on clinical history that participants reported themselves. Input material: PBMCs or T cells enriched from blood (not recorded which). The chain uses TRBV4-3 and TRBJ1-5, with 7 bases fitting TRBD1. The receptor was derived from a woman aged 25 to 39 who had recovered from COVID-19. DNA of the CDR3: TGCGCCAGCGGGCCAGGGGGTGGTCAGCCCCAGCATTTT. This codes for CASGPGGGQPQHF.